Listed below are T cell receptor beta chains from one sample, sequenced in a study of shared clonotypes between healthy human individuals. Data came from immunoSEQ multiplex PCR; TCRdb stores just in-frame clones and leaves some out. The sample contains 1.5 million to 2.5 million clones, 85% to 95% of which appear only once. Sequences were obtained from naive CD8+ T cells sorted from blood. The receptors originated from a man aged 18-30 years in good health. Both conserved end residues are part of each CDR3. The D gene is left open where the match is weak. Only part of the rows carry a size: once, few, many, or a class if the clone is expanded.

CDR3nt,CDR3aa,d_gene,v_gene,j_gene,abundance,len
TGCGCCAGCGGGACTAGCGGTGGCAATGAGCAGTTCTTC,CASGTSGGNEQFF,TRBD2,TRBV4-3,TRBJ2-1,.,13
TGTGCCAGCAGAGAAAACAGTAATCCCTACGAGCAGTACTTC,CASRENSNPYEQYF,.,TRBV2,TRBJ2-7,.,14
TGTGCCAGCAGTTTGGAGCTAGCGGGAGTGAAAGAGACCCAGTACTTC,CASSLELAGVKETQYF,TRBD2,TRBV28,TRBJ2-5,.,16
TGTGCCAGCAGTGAGGGACAGGGTTACACTGAAGCTTTCTTT,CASSEGQGYTEAFF,TRBD1,TRBV6-4,TRBJ1-1,.,14
TGTGCCAGCAGCTGGTCCCCCCAATACGAGCAGTTCTTC,CASSWSPQYEQFF,.,TRBV11-2,TRBJ2-1,.,13
TGTGCCAGCAGCAAAGCACGGGGGGTTAACCACGAGCAGTACTTC,CASSKARGVNHEQYF,.,TRBV21-1,TRBJ2-7,.,15
TGTGCCAGCAGCGTAGAACCAAACGTAGGCGAGCAGTACTTC,CASSVEPNVGEQYF,.,TRBV9,TRBJ2-7,.,14
TGTGCCATCAGTGAGTCACCGGGTGACTATGGCTACACCTTC,CAISESPGDYGYTF,.,TRBV10-3,TRBJ1-2,.,14
TGTGCCAGCAGCCCGGACAGGGACTACGAGCAGTACTTC,CASSPDRDYEQYF,TRBD1,TRBV9,TRBJ2-7,.,13
TGCGCCAGCAGGGGTGACACTGAAGCTTTCTTT,CASRGDTEAFF,.,TRBV5-1,TRBJ1-1,once,11
TGTGCCAGCAGACGGACAGGGGGCGACGAGCAGTACTTC,CASRRTGGDEQYF,TRBD1,TRBV2,TRBJ2-7,once,13
TGCGCCAGCAGCTTGGATCCCGCCAATGAGCAGTTCTTC,CASSLDPANEQFF,.,TRBV5-1,TRBJ2-1,.,13
TGTGCCAGTAGTATAGTAAACAATGAGCAGTTCTTC,CASSIVNNEQFF,.,TRBV19,TRBJ2-1,.,12
TGTGCCAGCAGTGAGGGGGACGCCGGCGGGGGCTACACCTTC,CASSEGDAGGGYTF,.,TRBV2,TRBJ1-2,.,14